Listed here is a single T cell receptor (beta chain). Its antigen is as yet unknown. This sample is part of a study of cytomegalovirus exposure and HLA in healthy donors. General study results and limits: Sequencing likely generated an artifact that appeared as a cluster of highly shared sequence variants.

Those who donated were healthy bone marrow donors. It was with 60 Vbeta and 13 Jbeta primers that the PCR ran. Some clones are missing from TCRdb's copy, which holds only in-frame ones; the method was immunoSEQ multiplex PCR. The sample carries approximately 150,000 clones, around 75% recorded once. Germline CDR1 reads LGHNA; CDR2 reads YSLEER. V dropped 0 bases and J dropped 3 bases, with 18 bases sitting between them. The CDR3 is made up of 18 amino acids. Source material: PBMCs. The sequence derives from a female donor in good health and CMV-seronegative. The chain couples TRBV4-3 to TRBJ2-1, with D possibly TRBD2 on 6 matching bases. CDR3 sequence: CASSQDSEYGTGYNEQFF. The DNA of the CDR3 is TGCGCCAGCAGCCAAGATAGCGAGTACGGGACTGGCTACAATGAGCAGTTCTTC.